These T cell receptor beta chains were read from a single sample in a study of control samples from healthy donors and cancer patients. Libraries were prepared by immunoSEQ multiplex PCR; TCRdb keeps only in-frame clonotypes and omits some of them. The repertoire holds some 140,000 clones, with approximately 96% as singletons. Sequenced input: blood. Receptors were obtained from a man aged 35 to 55 in good health. CDR3s include the opening cysteine and the closing phenylalanine or tryptophan. Fields, in order: clone size, D gene, V gene, J gene, CDR3 protein, CDR3 DNA. D genes are given only for firm matches. Size values are once, few and many counts, or a class for expanded clones, and some rows have none.

abundance: .
d_gene: TRBD1
v_gene: TRBV28
j_gene: TRBJ1-5
CDR3aa: CASSSETGGNQPQHF
CDR3nt: TGTGCCAGCAGTTCCGAGACAGGGGGCAATCAGCCCCAGCATTTT

abundance: .
d_gene: TRBD1
v_gene: TRBV9
j_gene: TRBJ1-4
CDR3aa: CASSRGGQRGEKLFF
CDR3nt: TGTGCCAGCAGCCGAGGGGGACAGAGAGGGGAAAAACTGTTTTTT

abundance: .
d_gene: .
v_gene: TRBV6-5
j_gene: TRBJ2-7
CDR3aa: CATAGGQMKPYEQYF
CDR3nt: TGTGCCACGGCAGGGGGGCAGATGAAACCCTACGAGCAGTACTTC

abundance: .
d_gene: TRBD1
v_gene: TRBV4-2
j_gene: TRBJ1-4
CDR3aa: CASSPAGQGTGEKLFF
CDR3nt: TGTGCCAGCAGCCCCGCGGGACAGGGAACGGGGGAAAAACTGTTTTTT

abundance: .
d_gene: .
v_gene: TRBV28
j_gene: TRBJ1-5
CDR3aa: CAAGVRGLHQPQHF
CDR3nt: TGTGCCGCCGGTGTCAGGGGCCTTCATCAGCCCCAGCATTTT

abundance: .
d_gene: .
v_gene: TRBV6-5
j_gene: TRBJ1-3
CDR3aa: CASSYEGSGNTIYF
CDR3nt: TGTGCCAGCAGTTACGAAGGCTCTGGAAACACCATATATTTT

abundance: .
d_gene: .
v_gene: TRBV2
j_gene: TRBJ1-6
CDR3aa: CASSSYQSSYNSPLHF
CDR3nt: TGTGCCAGCAGTTCTTACCAGAGCTCCTATAATTCACCCCTCCACTTT

abundance: .
d_gene: .
v_gene: TRBV30
j_gene: TRBJ2-1
CDR3aa: CAWSGGYNEQFF
CDR3nt: TGTGCCTGGAGTGGAGGGTACAATGAGCAGTTCTTC

abundance: .
d_gene: .
v_gene: TRBV6-2/TRBV6-3
j_gene: TRBJ2-5
CDR3aa: CASSVLQETQYF
CDR3nt: TGTGCCAGCAGCGTACTCCAAGAGACCCAGTACTTC

abundance: .
d_gene: TRBD2
v_gene: TRBV4-3
j_gene: TRBJ2-6
CDR3aa: CASSQDPAGDSGANVLTF
CDR3nt: TGCGCCAGCAGCCAAGATCCAGCGGGGGACTCTGGGGCCAACGTCCTGACTTTC

abundance: .
d_gene: .
v_gene: TRBV6-1
j_gene: TRBJ1-5
CDR3aa: CASSERISNQPQHF
CDR3nt: TGTGCCAGCAGTGAGCGGATTAGCAATCAGCCCCAGCATTTT

abundance: .
d_gene: .
v_gene: TRBV6-1
j_gene: TRBJ1-1
CDR3aa: CASSEILGATVNTEAFF
CDR3nt: TGTGCCAGCAGTGAAATTTTGGGGGCTACGGTGAACACTGAAGCTTTCTTT

abundance: .
d_gene: .
v_gene: TRBV5-1
j_gene: TRBJ1-1
CDR3aa: CASSLYPNRGALTEAFF
CDR3nt: TGCGCCAGCAGCCTATACCCTAACCGGGGGGCGCTTACTGAAGCTTTCTTT

abundance: .
d_gene: .
v_gene: TRBV9
j_gene: TRBJ1-2
CDR3aa: CASSPGDNRDGYTF
CDR3nt: TGTGCCAGCAGCCCCGGGGATAATAGGGATGGCTACACCTTC

abundance: once
d_gene: .
v_gene: TRBV19
j_gene: TRBJ1-2
CDR3aa: CASSLRGGSNYGYTF
CDR3nt: TGTGCCAGTAGCTTAAGGGGGGGTTCGAACTATGGCTACACCTTC

abundance: .
d_gene: TRBD2
v_gene: TRBV6-5
j_gene: TRBJ2-1
CDR3aa: CASRTAGLAGEKQFF
CDR3nt: TGTGCCAGCAGGACCGCGGGACTAGCGGGGGAGAAGCAGTTCTTC

abundance: .
d_gene: .
v_gene: TRBV4-3
j_gene: TRBJ1-2
CDR3aa: CAAGQGINYGYTF
CDR3nt: TGCGCCGCCGGGCAGGGAATAAACTATGGCTACACCTTC

abundance: .
d_gene: .
v_gene: TRBV7-2
j_gene: TRBJ1-1
CDR3aa: CASNWGGPDTEAFF
CDR3nt: TGTGCCAGCAACTGGGGGGGGCCCGACACTGAAGCTTTCTTT

abundance: .
d_gene: TRBD2
v_gene: TRBV7-9
j_gene: TRBJ2-1
CDR3aa: CASSLALAEFNEQFF
CDR3nt: TGTGCCAGCAGCTTAGCACTAGCGGAGTTCAATGAGCAGTTCTTC

abundance: .
d_gene: .
v_gene: TRBV15
j_gene: TRBJ1-4
CDR3aa: CATATRGAEANEKLFF
CDR3nt: TGTGCCACCGCGACAAGGGGCGCTGAGGCTAATGAAAAACTGTTTTTT

abundance: .
d_gene: .
v_gene: TRBV18
j_gene: TRBJ1-1
CDR3aa: CASSPHGGQENTEAFF
CDR3nt: TGTGCCAGCTCACCTCACGGGGGGCAGGAGAACACTGAAGCTTTCTTT

abundance: .
d_gene: .
v_gene: TRBV6-1
j_gene: TRBJ2-2
CDR3aa: CASSDWTPPTGELFF
CDR3nt: TGTGCCAGCAGTGATTGGACACCCCCAACCGGGGAGCTGTTTTTT

abundance: .
d_gene: .
v_gene: TRBV4-1
j_gene: TRBJ1-2
CDR3aa: CASKLSMGRDYGYTF
CDR3nt: TGCGCCAGCAAGCTCTCGATGGGGAGAGACTATGGCTACACCTTC

abundance: .
d_gene: .
v_gene: TRBV4-1
j_gene: TRBJ1-4
CDR3aa: CASSQDPGWEKLFF
CDR3nt: TGCGCCAGCAGCCAAGATCCGGGCTGGGAAAAACTGTTTTTT

abundance: .
d_gene: TRBD1
v_gene: TRBV3-1/TRBV3-2
j_gene: TRBJ2-1
CDR3aa: CASSPGTGGIYNEQFF
CDR3nt: TGTGCCAGCAGCCCAGGGACAGGGGGGATCTACAATGAGCAGTTCTTC

abundance: .
d_gene: TRBD1
v_gene: TRBV4-3
j_gene: TRBJ2-6
CDR3aa: CASSPAHRGRGANVLTF
CDR3nt: TGCGCCAGCAGCCCCGCCCACAGGGGACGTGGGGCCAACGTCCTGACTTTC

abundance: once
d_gene: .
v_gene: TRBV5-1
j_gene: TRBJ1-4
CDR3aa: CASSLDGGSTNEKLFF
CDR3nt: TGCGCCAGCAGCTTGGATGGCGGGTCAACTAATGAAAAACTGTTTTTT

abundance: .
d_gene: .
v_gene: TRBV19
j_gene: TRBJ2-3
CDR3aa: CASSPRTRGEDTQYF
CDR3nt: TGTGCCAGTAGTCCCCGGACAAGGGGGGAGGATACGCAGTATTTT

abundance: .
d_gene: .
v_gene: TRBV19
j_gene: TRBJ1-1
CDR3aa: CATKKHTEAFF
CDR3nt: TGTGCCACGAAGAAGCACACTGAAGCTTTCTTT

abundance: few
d_gene: TRBD1
v_gene: TRBV5-4
j_gene: TRBJ1-2
CDR3aa: CASRSPGQSYGYTF
CDR3nt: TGTGCCAGCAGGTCCCCGGGACAGTCTTATGGCTACACCTTC

abundance: once
d_gene: TRBD2
v_gene: TRBV7-3
j_gene: TRBJ2-3
CDR3aa: CASSPGRVAGGPDTQYF
CDR3nt: TGTGCCAGCAGCCCCGGTCGGGTAGCGGGGGGTCCAGATACGCAGTATTTT

abundance: .
d_gene: .
v_gene: TRBV19
j_gene: TRBJ1-2
CDR3aa: CASSIVQGNLGYTF
CDR3nt: TGTGCCAGTAGTATAGTCCAAGGCAATCTGGGCTACACCTTC

abundance: .
d_gene: .
v_gene: TRBV7-2
j_gene: TRBJ2-4
CDR3aa: CASSSRAWEVQYF
CDR3nt: TGTGCCAGCAGCTCCCGAGCATGGGAAGTTCAGTACTTC

abundance: once
d_gene: .
v_gene: TRBV12-3/TRBV12-4
j_gene: TRBJ2-3
CDR3aa: CASRKPRTDTQYF
CDR3nt: TGTGCCAGCAGAAAACCCCGCACAGATACGCAGTATTTT

abundance: .
d_gene: .
v_gene: TRBV18
j_gene: TRBJ2-2
CDR3aa: CASSPTAGWTGELFF
CDR3nt: TGTGCCAGCTCACCCACAGCAGGGTGGACCGGGGAGCTGTTTTTT

abundance: .
d_gene: .
v_gene: TRBV6-5
j_gene: TRBJ1-5
CDR3aa: CASRRGVYSNQPQHF
CDR3nt: TGTGCCAGCAGGCGGGGGGTCTATAGCAATCAGCCCCAGCATTTT

abundance: few
d_gene: .
v_gene: TRBV28
j_gene: TRBJ1-4
CDR3aa: CASSLGRGREKLFF
CDR3nt: TGTGCCAGCAGTTTGGGGAGGGGCCGGGAAAAACTGTTTTTT

abundance: .
d_gene: TRBD1
v_gene: TRBV28
j_gene: TRBJ1-4
CDR3aa: CASSFFGTGRGEKLFF
CDR3nt: TGTGCCAGCAGTTTCTTTGGGACAGGGCGAGGCGAAAAACTGTTTTTT

abundance: .
d_gene: .
v_gene: TRBV5-3
j_gene: TRBJ1-5
CDR3aa: CARSLRQCHNQPQHF
CDR3nt: TGTGCCAGAAGCTTGCGGCAGTGTCACAATCAGCCCCAGCATTTT

abundance: .
d_gene: .
v_gene: TRBV20-1
j_gene: TRBJ1-2
CDR3aa: CSARDLLGYTF
CDR3nt: TGCAGTGCTAGAGATCTGCTTGGCTACACCTTC

abundance: once
d_gene: .
v_gene: TRBV30
j_gene: TRBJ2-1
CDR3aa: CAWTGGSYNEQFF
CDR3nt: TGTGCCTGGACTGGGGGTAGCTACAATGAGCAGTTCTTC

abundance: .
d_gene: .
v_gene: TRBV14
j_gene: TRBJ1-1
CDR3aa: CASSPPGRTNTEAFF
CDR3nt: TGTGCCAGCAGCCCGCCCGGCAGAACAAACACTGAAGCTTTCTTT

abundance: once
d_gene: TRBD1
v_gene: TRBV7-8
j_gene: TRBJ2-7
CDR3aa: CASSLAWTGHHEQYF
CDR3nt: TGTGCCAGCAGCTTAGCTTGGACAGGGCACCACGAGCAGTACTTC

abundance: .
d_gene: TRBD2
v_gene: TRBV5-4
j_gene: TRBJ2-1
CDR3aa: CASGLAGGNSYNEQFF
CDR3nt: TGTGCCAGCGGTCTAGCGGGGGGGAACTCCTACAATGAGCAGTTCTTC

abundance: .
d_gene: .
v_gene: TRBV5-1
j_gene: TRBJ1-4
CDR3aa: CASSFRAARTNEKLFF
CDR3nt: TGCGCCAGCAGCTTCAGGGCGGCCCGAACTAATGAAAAACTGTTTTTT

abundance: .
d_gene: TRBD1
v_gene: TRBV15
j_gene: TRBJ1-4
CDR3aa: CATSRVPGQGGFEKLFF
CDR3nt: TGTGCCACCAGCAGAGTCCCGGGACAGGGCGGGTTCGAAAAACTGTTTTTT

abundance: .
d_gene: TRBD1
v_gene: TRBV5-1
j_gene: TRBJ2-2
CDR3aa: CASSSRGRGGELFF
CDR3nt: TGCGCCAGCAGCTCCAGGGGGCGGGGCGGGGAGCTGTTTTTT

abundance: .
d_gene: TRBD2
v_gene: TRBV5-1
j_gene: TRBJ2-3
CDR3aa: CASSLVTSVADTQYF
CDR3nt: TGCGCCAGCAGCTTGGTGACTAGCGTAGCAGATACGCAGTATTTT

abundance: .
d_gene: .
v_gene: TRBV7-9
j_gene: TRBJ2-1
CDR3aa: CASSLAGGLDEQFF
CDR3nt: TGTGCCAGCAGCTTAGCGGGGGGGCTCGATGAGCAGTTCTTC

abundance: once
d_gene: TRBD1
v_gene: TRBV5-1
j_gene: TRBJ2-7
CDR3aa: CASSTRTGKGLYEQYF
CDR3nt: TGCGCCAGCAGCACACGGACAGGGAAAGGCCTCTACGAGCAGTACTTC

abundance: .
d_gene: TRBD2
v_gene: TRBV18
j_gene: TRBJ2-1
CDR3aa: CASSPSGGAGEQFF
CDR3nt: TGTGCCAGCTCACCCAGCGGGGGGGCGGGTGAGCAGTTCTTC

abundance: .
d_gene: .
v_gene: TRBV7-2
j_gene: TRBJ1-2
CDR3aa: CASSQSTGYGYTF
CDR3nt: TGTGCCAGCAGCCAATCAACAGGATATGGCTACACCTTC

abundance: .
d_gene: .
v_gene: TRBV7-2
j_gene: TRBJ1-2
CDR3aa: CASSPKAGAVHRDYGYTF
CDR3nt: TGTGCCAGCAGCCCGAAGGCGGGGGCGGTACATCGGGACTATGGCTACACCTTC